The 4 T cell receptor beta chains given below trace back to one sample, sequenced in a study of cytomegalovirus exposure and HLA in healthy donors. Only in-frame clones appear in the TCRdb table, and some are missing; sequencing was by immunoSEQ multiplex PCR. The table has roughly 140,000 clones, about 89% seen once. Sequencing used PBMCs. The receptors derive from a woman aged 18-29 years in good health and CMV-seropositive.

CDR3 in amino acids: CAISEWTSGRSDEQFF. For the CDR3, the DNA is TGTGCCATCAGTGAGTGGACTAGCGGGAGATCGGATGAGCAGTTCTTC. The chain uses TRBV10-3 and TRBJ2-1, with TRBD2 matching over 13 bases. V lost 1 base, J lost 8 bases, and 5 bases stayed unmatched. The CDR3 is 16 amino acids. CDR1 ENHRY and CDR2 SYGVKD come from the germline V gene.

This chain uses TRBV5-1 with TRBJ1-4, with D possibly matching TRBD1 (5 bases). The CDR3 totals 13 residues. V lost 8 bases to trimming and J lost 6 bases, with 14 bases between them. Per the germline V gene, CDR1 is SGHRS and CDR2 is YFSETQ. Here the CDR3 reads CASSRGSYEKLFF. CDR3 in DNA: TGCGCCAGTAGCCGGGGGTCCTATGAAAAACTGTTTTTT. The variable domain in full, completed from reference TRBV5-1 and TRBJ1-4, reads KAGVTQTPRYLIKTRGQQVTLSCSPISGHRSVSWYQQTPGQGLQFLFEYFSETQRNKGNFPGRFSGRQFSNSRSEMNVSTLELGDSALYLCASSRGSYEKLFFGSGTQLSVL.

The chain combines TRBV5-1 with TRBJ2-7, with TRBD2 identical over 11 bases. Trimming cost V 7 bases and J 2 bases; bases outside gene matches: 5. Per the germline V gene, CDR1 is SGHRS and CDR2 is YFSETQ. The CDR3 is made up of 14 amino acids. The CDR3 loop reads CASAGTSGAYEQYF. The CDR3 DNA sequence: TGCGCCAGCGCCGGGACTAGCGGAGCCTACGAGCAGTACTTC.

The chain has TRBV10-3 and TRBJ1-3; D possibly corresponds to TRBD1 (5 bases). V was pared by 10 bases and J by 1 base, with 11 bases between. Germline-derived CDR1 and CDR2 are ENHRY and SYGVKD. The length of the CDR3 is 13 residues. CDR3 in amino acids: CATTQASGNTIYF. In DNA, the CDR3 is TGTGCCACCACACAGGCTTCTGGAAACACCATATATTTT.